This T cell receptor beta chain stems from a study of spatial heterogeneity in lung cancer. Whole-study context: Alpha-chain sequences were detected in numbers that were consistently lower than beta-chain sequences. The study's findings and limits: Ubiquitous expanded tumor TCRs surfaced in blood more at resection than they did at follow-up.

Time point indicated: sample taken at primary tumor resection. Whole RNA from tumor, nontumor lung or frozen PBMC was sequenced unsorted. A total of approximately 70 untreated early-stage non-small cell lung cancer patients served as donors. Regarding this clonotype: The antigen remains undetermined.

One entry per CDR3 protein results from TCRdb running MiXCR on the 5' RACE reads. This table holds some 83,000 distinct CDR3 sequences, about 20% found once. Trimming took 11 bases from V and 7 from J, leaving 12 bases between them. Germline loops: CDR1 SEHNR, CDR2 FQNEAQ (reference sequence). The CDR3 consists of 11 residues. The receptor comes from a male donor with early-stage non-small cell lung cancer. Specimen: PBMCs, collected at surgery. V is TRBV7-9 and J is TRBJ2-1; D is tentatively TRBD1 or TRBD2 (5 bases each). CDR3 in amino acids: CARGTANEQFF. Written as DNA, the CDR3 is TGTGCCCGAGGGACGGCGAATGAGCAGTTCTTC.